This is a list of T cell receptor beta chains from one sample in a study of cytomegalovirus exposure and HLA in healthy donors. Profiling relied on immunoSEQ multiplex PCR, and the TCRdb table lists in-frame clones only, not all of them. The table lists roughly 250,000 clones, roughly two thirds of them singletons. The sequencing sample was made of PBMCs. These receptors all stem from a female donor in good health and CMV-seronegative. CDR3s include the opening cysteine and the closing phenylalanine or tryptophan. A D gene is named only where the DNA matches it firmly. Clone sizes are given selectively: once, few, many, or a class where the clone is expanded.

CDR3aa: CASSLSLAGVAKNIQYF
CDR3nt: TGTGCCAGCAGTTTATCACTAGCGGGAGTAGCCAAAAACATTCAGTACTTC
j_gene: TRBJ2-4
len: 17
abundance: .
d_gene: TRBD2
v_gene: TRBV27

CDR3aa: CASGDRGNYGYTF
CDR3nt: TGCGCCAGCGGCGACAGGGGGAACTATGGCTACACCTTC
j_gene: TRBJ1-2
len: 13
abundance: once
d_gene: TRBD1
v_gene: TRBV5-1

CDR3aa: CASSDPRGYTF
CDR3nt: TGTGCCAGCAGTGACCCCAGGGGCTACACCTTC
j_gene: TRBJ1-2
len: 11
abundance: few
d_gene: .
v_gene: TRBV25-1

CDR3aa: CASSLRQGLDQPQHF
CDR3nt: TGTGCCAGCAGCTTACGACAGGGGCTGGATCAGCCCCAGCATTTT
j_gene: TRBJ1-5
len: 15
abundance: .
d_gene: TRBD1
v_gene: TRBV7-9

CDR3aa: CASSVRDRAGNEQFF
CDR3nt: TGTGCCAGCAGTGTCCGGGACAGGGCGGGCAATGAGCAGTTCTTC
j_gene: TRBJ2-1
len: 15
abundance: .
d_gene: TRBD1
v_gene: TRBV25-1

CDR3aa: CASSSTPGVGYTF
CDR3nt: TGTGCCAGCAGCTCAACCCCAGGGGTTGGCTACACCTTC
j_gene: TRBJ1-2
len: 13
abundance: .
d_gene: .
v_gene: TRBV9

CDR3aa: CASSHLAGGSYEQYF
CDR3nt: TGCGCCAGCAGTCACCTAGCGGGAGGATCCTACGAGCAGTACTTC
j_gene: TRBJ2-7
len: 15
abundance: .
d_gene: TRBD2
v_gene: TRBV10-2

CDR3aa: CASSPQTSGGNNEQFF
CDR3nt: TGTGCCAGCAGCCCCCAGACTAGCGGGGGGAACAATGAGCAGTTCTTC
j_gene: TRBJ2-1
len: 16
abundance: .
d_gene: TRBD2
v_gene: TRBV7-2

CDR3aa: CASSFNYRVQPYGYTF
CDR3nt: TGTGCCAGCAGTTTTAACTACAGGGTTCAACCCTATGGCTACACCTTC
j_gene: TRBJ1-2
len: 16
abundance: once
d_gene: .
v_gene: TRBV27

CDR3aa: CASSWGTNTEAFF
CDR3nt: TGTGCCAGCAGCTGGGGGACAAACACTGAAGCTTTCTTT
j_gene: TRBJ1-1
len: 13
abundance: few
d_gene: .
v_gene: TRBV5-4

CDR3aa: CASDPGLNEKLFF
CDR3nt: TGTGCCAGCGATCCGGGACTTAATGAAAAACTGTTTTTT
j_gene: TRBJ1-4
len: 13
abundance: .
d_gene: .
v_gene: TRBV2

CDR3aa: CASTVASPYEQYF
CDR3nt: TGTGCCAGCACGGTCGCCTCCCCCTACGAGCAGTACTTC
j_gene: TRBJ2-7
len: 13
abundance: .
d_gene: .
v_gene: TRBV6-1

CDR3aa: CSARYGGEQYF
CDR3nt: TGCAGTGCTAGATACGGGGGCGAGCAGTACTTC
j_gene: TRBJ2-7
len: 11
abundance: .
d_gene: .
v_gene: TRBV20-1

CDR3aa: CASSQDASGYGYTF
CDR3nt: TGCGCCAGCAGCCAAGATGCCTCAGGGTATGGCTACACCTTC
j_gene: TRBJ1-2
len: 14
abundance: .
d_gene: .
v_gene: TRBV4-1

CDR3aa: CASSSLAANTDTQYF
CDR3nt: TGTGCCAGCTCGTCACTAGCGGCCAACACAGATACGCAGTATTTT
j_gene: TRBJ2-3
len: 15
abundance: once
d_gene: TRBD2
v_gene: TRBV7-2

CDR3aa: CSVDTPGVLNEQFF
CDR3nt: TGCAGCGTTGACACGCCGGGAGTTCTCAATGAGCAGTTCTTC
j_gene: TRBJ2-1
len: 14
abundance: .
d_gene: .
v_gene: TRBV29-1

CDR3aa: CASSLEDSVGETQYF
CDR3nt: TGCGCCAGCAGCTTGGAGGACAGCGTCGGGGAGACCCAGTACTTC
j_gene: TRBJ2-5
len: 15
abundance: .
d_gene: .
v_gene: TRBV5-1

CDR3aa: CAISLWDRPYEQYF
CDR3nt: TGTGCCATCAGTCTATGGGACAGACCCTACGAGCAGTACTTC
j_gene: TRBJ2-7
len: 14
abundance: .
d_gene: TRBD1
v_gene: TRBV10-3

CDR3aa: CASSESRPRWTSGRDTGELFF
CDR3nt: TGCGCCAGCAGTGAATCTAGGCCACGATGGACTAGCGGGAGGGACACCGGGGAGCTGTTTTTT
j_gene: TRBJ2-2
len: 21
abundance: .
d_gene: TRBD2
v_gene: TRBV10-2

CDR3aa: CASSPRDKSSYEQYF
CDR3nt: TGCGCCAGCAGCCCCCGGGACAAGAGCTCCTACGAGCAGTACTTC
j_gene: TRBJ2-7
len: 15
abundance: few
d_gene: .
v_gene: TRBV5-1

CDR3aa: CASSLAAGNEQYF
CDR3nt: TGTGCCAGCAGCTTAGCAGCGGGAAACGAGCAGTACTTC
j_gene: TRBJ2-7
len: 13
abundance: .
d_gene: TRBD2
v_gene: TRBV7-9

CDR3aa: CASKSGQGITNEKLFF
CDR3nt: TGTGCCAGCAAGTCGGGACAGGGTATAACTAATGAAAAACTGTTTTTT
j_gene: TRBJ1-4
len: 16
abundance: .
d_gene: TRBD1
v_gene: TRBV28

CDR3aa: CASSFAGNTEAFF
CDR3nt: TGTGCCAGCAGTTTTGCAGGGAACACTGAAGCTTTCTTT
j_gene: TRBJ1-1
len: 13
abundance: few
d_gene: .
v_gene: TRBV27

CDR3aa: CASSYGGGTYEQYF
CDR3nt: TGTGCCAGCAGTTACGGGGGAGGGACCTACGAGCAGTACTTC
j_gene: TRBJ2-7
len: 14
abundance: few
d_gene: TRBD2
v_gene: TRBV6-5

CDR3aa: CASSYSRGDTYGYTF
CDR3nt: TGTGCCAGCAGTTACTCGAGAGGGGACACCTATGGCTACACCTTC
j_gene: TRBJ1-2
len: 15
abundance: .
d_gene: .
v_gene: TRBV6-5

CDR3aa: CASSLAGTSSYEQYF
CDR3nt: TGTGCCAGCAGCTTAGCGGGGACTAGCAGCTACGAGCAGTACTTC
j_gene: TRBJ2-7
len: 15
abundance: once
d_gene: TRBD2
v_gene: TRBV7-9

CDR3aa: CASSLRLVGGDEQFF
CDR3nt: TGCGCCAGCAGCTTGAGGCTAGTTGGTGGCGATGAGCAGTTCTTC
j_gene: TRBJ2-1
len: 15
abundance: few
d_gene: .
v_gene: TRBV5-1

CDR3aa: CASSFPQGMSSYEQYF
CDR3nt: TGCGCCAGCAGCTTTCCCCAGGGGATGAGCTCCTACGAGCAGTACTTC
j_gene: TRBJ2-7
len: 16
abundance: .
d_gene: .
v_gene: TRBV5-1

CDR3aa: CATSRDAGGSSGELFF
CDR3nt: TGTGCCACCAGCAGAGATGCGGGGGGTTCGAGCGGGGAGCTGTTTTTT
j_gene: TRBJ2-2
len: 16
abundance: once
d_gene: TRBD2
v_gene: TRBV15

CDR3aa: CASSLSSSVGEQYF
CDR3nt: TGTGCCAGCAGCTTAAGTTCCAGTGTTGGCGAGCAGTACTTC
j_gene: TRBJ2-7
len: 14
abundance: .
d_gene: .
v_gene: TRBV7-2

CDR3aa: CASSIALTSWENEKLFF
CDR3nt: TGTGCCAGTAGTATAGCTTTGACCAGTTGGGAGAATGAAAAACTGTTTTTT
j_gene: TRBJ1-4
len: 17
abundance: .
d_gene: .
v_gene: TRBV19

CDR3aa: CASSLGQGIGEQYF
CDR3nt: TGTGCCAGCAGCTTAGGACAGGGAATCGGCGAGCAGTACTTC
j_gene: TRBJ2-7
len: 14
abundance: .
d_gene: TRBD1
v_gene: TRBV7-7

CDR3aa: CAISHSGDTQYF
CDR3nt: TGTGCCATCAGTCATAGTGGAGATACGCAGTATTTT
j_gene: TRBJ2-3
len: 12
abundance: .
d_gene: .
v_gene: TRBV10-3

CDR3aa: CASSLRIAGETQYF
CDR3nt: TGTGCCAGCAGCCTCCGGATAGCGGGAGAGACCCAGTACTTC
j_gene: TRBJ2-5
len: 14
abundance: .
d_gene: TRBD2
v_gene: TRBV11-2

CDR3aa: CSSSPSRDQETQYF
CDR3nt: TGTTCCAGCAGCCCTTCGCGGGACCAAGAGACCCAGTACTTC
j_gene: TRBJ2-5
len: 14
abundance: .
d_gene: .
v_gene: TRBV7-9

CDR3aa: CASSLGTGNYGYTF
CDR3nt: TGTGCCAGCAGCTTAGGAACAGGGAACTATGGCTACACCTTC
j_gene: TRBJ1-2
len: 14
abundance: few
d_gene: .
v_gene: TRBV13

CDR3aa: CASGQGAGYEQYF
CDR3nt: TGCGCCAGCGGACAGGGGGCGGGCTACGAGCAGTACTTC
j_gene: TRBJ2-7
len: 13
abundance: .
d_gene: TRBD1
v_gene: TRBV5-1

CDR3aa: CASGGAGKHGNQPQHF
CDR3nt: TGTGCCAGCGGGGGGGCAGGAAAGCACGGCAATCAGCCCCAGCATTTT
j_gene: TRBJ1-5
len: 16
abundance: .
d_gene: .
v_gene: TRBV2

CDR3aa: CASSFAPGLAGRETQYF
CDR3nt: TGTGCCAGCAGTTTTGCCCCCGGACTAGCGGGAAGGGAGACCCAGTACTTC
j_gene: TRBJ2-5
len: 17
abundance: .
d_gene: TRBD2
v_gene: TRBV27

CDR3aa: CASSSQGNTEAFF
CDR3nt: TGCGCCAGCAGCTCACAGGGGAACACTGAAGCTTTCTTT
j_gene: TRBJ1-1
len: 13
abundance: .
d_gene: .
v_gene: TRBV5-1

CDR3aa: CASSVSADEQFF
CDR3nt: TGTGCCAGCAGCGTTTCCGCGGATGAGCAGTTCTTC
j_gene: TRBJ2-1
len: 12
abundance: few
d_gene: .
v_gene: TRBV9

CDR3aa: CASSLTDEQFF
CDR3nt: TGTGCCAGCAGTTTGACAGATGAGCAGTTCTTC
j_gene: TRBJ2-1
len: 11
abundance: .
d_gene: .
v_gene: TRBV28

CDR3aa: CASSTPRTGEETQYF
CDR3nt: TGTGCCAGTAGTACTCCGAGGACAGGGGAGGAGACCCAGTACTTC
j_gene: TRBJ2-5
len: 15
abundance: .
d_gene: TRBD1
v_gene: TRBV19

CDR3aa: CASSLVAGANVLTF
CDR3nt: TGCGCCAGCAGCTTGGTAGCCGGGGCCAACGTCCTGACTTTC
j_gene: TRBJ2-6
len: 14
abundance: .
d_gene: .
v_gene: TRBV5-1

CDR3aa: CASSPGTGAANEQFF
CDR3nt: TGTGCCAGCAGCCCCGGGACAGGGGCGGCCAATGAGCAGTTCTTC
j_gene: TRBJ2-1
len: 15
abundance: .
d_gene: TRBD1
v_gene: TRBV5-6

CDR3aa: CASSEARVGSGGYTF
CDR3nt: TGTGCCAGCAGTGAAGCTCGGGTCGGTTCTGGGGGCTACACCTTC
j_gene: TRBJ1-2
len: 15
abundance: .
d_gene: .
v_gene: TRBV6-1

CDR3aa: CASSYMGSYGYTF
CDR3nt: TGTGCCAGTAGTTACATGGGGAGCTATGGCTACACCTTC
j_gene: TRBJ1-2
len: 13
abundance: .
d_gene: .
v_gene: TRBV19